This T cell receptor beta chain is from a study of T cells of healthy individuals. TCRdb reanalysed the 5' RACE reads using MiXCR and keeps one entry per CDR3 protein. The table records roughly 76,000 distinct CDR3 sequences, approximately 4.7% of them present only once. The CDR3 spans 16 residues. This clonotype was seen at least ten times. The source of this sequence is a female donor in good health. V usage is TRBV21-1 and J usage is TRBJ2-2; whether TRBD2, the table's D call, matches the DNA was not checked. TRBV21-1 has pseudogene status. DNA of the CDR3: TGTGCCAGCAGCCGCGAACCCTCCAAGAACACCGGGGAGCTGTTTTTT. Its protein is CASSREPSKNTGELFF.